This T cell receptor beta chain was captured by sequencing in a study of shared clonotypes between healthy human individuals. Study background: Contributing individuals were a couple of females and a few males aged 18 to 49. General study results and limits: Sequencing depth was expected to affect clonotype sharing among donors. The genetic and exposure-history diversity represented was limited by few donors.

Notes on this clone: Its antigen is unknown.

Produced via immunoSEQ multiplex PCR; TCRdb's table is partial and in-frame only. Of 740,000 or so clones in the sample, roughly 73% are singletons; the top ten hold more than 1.5%. Germline V CDR1 and CDR2: SNHLY, FYNNEI. The junction had 14 bases not matched to a gene; V was cut back by 5 bases and J by 8 bases. This CDR3 comprises 15 residues. The sequence was collected from a woman aged 25-40 years in good health. Sequencing was carried out using memory CD4+ T cells sorted from blood. Specified subset: CD45RA-negative fraction. The V and J genes are TRBV2 and TRBJ1-2; 7 nucleotides align to TRBD1. The CDR3 sequence is CASSPNTGEVWGYTF. CDR3 bases: TGTGCCAGCAGTCCAAACACAGGGGAGGTCTGGGGCTACACCTTC. The full variable domain, its missing parts supplied by reference TRBV2 and TRBJ1-2, is EPEVTQTPSHQVTQMGQEVILRCVPISNHLYFYWYRQILGQKVEFLVSFYNNEISEKSEIFDDQFSVERPDGSNFTLKIRSTKLEDSAMYFCASSPNTGEVWGYTFGSGTRLTVV.